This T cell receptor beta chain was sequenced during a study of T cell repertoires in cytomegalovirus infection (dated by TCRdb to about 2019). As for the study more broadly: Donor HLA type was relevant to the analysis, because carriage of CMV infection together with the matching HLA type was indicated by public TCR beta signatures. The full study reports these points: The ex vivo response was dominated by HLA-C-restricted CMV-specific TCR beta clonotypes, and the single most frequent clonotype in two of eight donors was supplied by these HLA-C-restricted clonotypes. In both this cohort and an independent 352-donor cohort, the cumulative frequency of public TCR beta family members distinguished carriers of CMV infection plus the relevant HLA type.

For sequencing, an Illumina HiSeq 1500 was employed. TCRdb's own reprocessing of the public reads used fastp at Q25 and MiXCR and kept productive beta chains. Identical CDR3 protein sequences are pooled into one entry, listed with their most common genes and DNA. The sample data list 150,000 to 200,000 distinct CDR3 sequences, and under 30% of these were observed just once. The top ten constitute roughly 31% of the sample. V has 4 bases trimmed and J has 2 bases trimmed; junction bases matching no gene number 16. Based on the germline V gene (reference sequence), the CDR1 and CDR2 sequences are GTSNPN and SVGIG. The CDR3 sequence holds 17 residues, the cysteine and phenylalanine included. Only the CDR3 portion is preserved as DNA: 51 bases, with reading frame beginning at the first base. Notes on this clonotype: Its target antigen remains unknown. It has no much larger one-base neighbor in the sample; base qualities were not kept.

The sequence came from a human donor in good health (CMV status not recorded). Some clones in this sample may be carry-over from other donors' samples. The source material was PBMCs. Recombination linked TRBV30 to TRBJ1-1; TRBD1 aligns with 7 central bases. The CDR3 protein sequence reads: CAWKPTLSDRANTEAFF. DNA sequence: TGTGCCTGGAAACCCACCTTGTCCGACAGGGCTAACACTGAAGCTTTCTTT.